Sequencing of this T cell receptor (beta chain) was carried out in a study of blood T cells in healthy people across ages. Whole-study findings and limits: Both naive CD4+ cell counts and diversity were greater in long-lived donors than in aged donors. Possibly, changes in expanded clonotypes were confounded because donor CMV status was unknown.

This clonotype was detected only once. The antigen remains unidentified. Next came a second PCR, run for about 7 to 12 cycles, which used a sample-barcoded 5' primer along with a J-beta primer mix. TCRdb recomputed calls from the 5' RACE reads with MiXCR, one row per CDR3 protein. The table shows 700,000 to 950,000 distinct CDR3 sequences, with 55% to 75% occurring only once. Germline V gives CDR1 MNHEY, CDR2 SVGEGT. CDR3 length: 14 residues. V was shortened by 8 bases and J by 15 bases, with 26 bases between the two germline ends. Healthy Caucasian individuals from Russia aged about 6 to 95 were enrolled as donors. Every donor provided roughly 10 milliliters of peripheral blood.

Sequencing was performed on blood. J is TRBJ2-1 and V is TRBV6-2 or TRBV6-3, with D hard to call. This TCR was sampled from a young man in good health. In DNA form, the CDR3 reads TGTGCCAGCGCCTCAGCCCCCCCTGGTATCCTGCCGTTCTTC. It translates to CASASAPPGILPFF.